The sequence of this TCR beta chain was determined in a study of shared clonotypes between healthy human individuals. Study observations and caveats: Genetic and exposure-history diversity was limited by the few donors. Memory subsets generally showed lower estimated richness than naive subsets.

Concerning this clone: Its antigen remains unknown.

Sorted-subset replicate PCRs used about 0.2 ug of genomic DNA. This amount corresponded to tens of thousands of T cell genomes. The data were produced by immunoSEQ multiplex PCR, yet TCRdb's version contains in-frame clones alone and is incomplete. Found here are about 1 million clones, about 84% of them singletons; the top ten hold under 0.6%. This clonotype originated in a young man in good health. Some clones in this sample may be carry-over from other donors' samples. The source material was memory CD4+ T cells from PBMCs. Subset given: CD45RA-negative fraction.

CDR3 in amino acids: CARSIPTGTNRGTREQYF. Written as DNA, the CDR3 is TGTGCCAGAAGCATCCCGACCGGGACAAATCGTGGAACTCGCGAGCAGTACTTC. The chain carries TRBV5-3 and TRBJ2-7; D perhaps matches TRBD1 (6 bases). TRBV5-3 is flagged as an ORF with uncertain function. CDR3 length equals 18 residues. Between the trimmed V and J ends, which lost 4 bases and 6 bases, there was a span of 29 bases.